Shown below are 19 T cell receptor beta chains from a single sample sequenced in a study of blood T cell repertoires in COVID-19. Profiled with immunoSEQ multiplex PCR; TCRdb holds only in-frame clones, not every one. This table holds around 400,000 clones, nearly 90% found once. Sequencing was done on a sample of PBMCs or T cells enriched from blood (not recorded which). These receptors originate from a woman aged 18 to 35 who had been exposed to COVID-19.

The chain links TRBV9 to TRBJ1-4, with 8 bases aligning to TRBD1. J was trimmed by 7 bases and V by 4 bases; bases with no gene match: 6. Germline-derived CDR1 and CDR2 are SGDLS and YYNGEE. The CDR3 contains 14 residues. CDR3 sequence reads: CASSPRTGSEKLFF. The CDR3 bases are TGTGCCAGCAGCCCTAGGACAGGGAGTGAAAAACTGTTTTTT. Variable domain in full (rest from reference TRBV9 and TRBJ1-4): DSGVTQTPKHLITATGQRVTLRCSPRSGDLSVYWYQQSLDQGLQFLIQYYNGEERAKGNILERFSAQQFPDLHSELNLSSLELGDSALYFCASSPRTGSEKLFFGSGTQLSVL.

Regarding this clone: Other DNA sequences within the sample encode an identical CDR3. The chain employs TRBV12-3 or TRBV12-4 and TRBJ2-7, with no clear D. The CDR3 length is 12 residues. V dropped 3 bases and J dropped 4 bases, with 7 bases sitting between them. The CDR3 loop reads CASSLAVYEQYF. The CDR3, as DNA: TGTGCCAGCAGTTTGGCGGTTTACGAGCAGTACTTC.

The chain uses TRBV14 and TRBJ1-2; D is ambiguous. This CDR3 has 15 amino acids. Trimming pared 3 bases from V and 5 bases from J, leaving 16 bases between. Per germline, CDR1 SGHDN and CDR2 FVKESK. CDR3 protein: CASSQGAELLYGYTF. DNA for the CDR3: TGTGCCAGCAGCCAGGGAGCTGAACTCCTTTATGGCTACACCTTC. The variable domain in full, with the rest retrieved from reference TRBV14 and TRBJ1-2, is EAGVTQFPSHSVIEKGQTVTLRCDPISGHDNLYWYRRVMGKEIKFLLHFVKESKQDESGMPNNRFLAERTGGTYSTLKVQPAELEDSGVYFCASSQGAELLYGYTFGSGTRLTVV.

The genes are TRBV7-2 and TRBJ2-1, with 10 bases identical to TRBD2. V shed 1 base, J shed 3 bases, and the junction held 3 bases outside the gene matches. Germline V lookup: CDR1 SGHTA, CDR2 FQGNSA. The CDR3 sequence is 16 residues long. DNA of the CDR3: TGTGCCAGCAGCTTAGATGCTAGCGGGAGCTACAATGAGCAGTTCTTC. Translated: CASSLDASGSYNEQFF. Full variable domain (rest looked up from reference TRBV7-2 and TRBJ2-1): GAGVSQSPSNKVTEKGKDVELRCDPISGHTALYWYRQSLGQGLEFLIYFQGNSAPDKSGLPSDRFSAERTGGSVSTLTIQRTQQEDSAVYLCASSLDASGSYNEQFFGPGTRLTVL.

The CDR3 nucleotides read TGTGCCAGCAGTTTACGGGTAGGGGCTAATAATCAGCCCCAGCATTTT. Its protein product is CASSLRVGANNQPQHF. The rearrangement uses TRBV28 and TRBJ1-5, with D perhaps TRBD1 (5 bases). V was shortened by 2 bases and J by 4 bases, with 15 bases between the two germline ends. CDR1 and CDR2 from the germline V gene are MDHEN and SYDVKM. There are 16 residues in the CDR3.

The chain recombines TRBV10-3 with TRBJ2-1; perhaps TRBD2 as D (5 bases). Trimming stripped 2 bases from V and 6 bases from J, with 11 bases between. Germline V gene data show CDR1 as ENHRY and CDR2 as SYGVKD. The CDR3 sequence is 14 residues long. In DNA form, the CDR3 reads TGTGCCATCAGTGAGGCGGACTTGACCAATGAGCAGTTCTTC. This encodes CAISEADLTNEQFF.

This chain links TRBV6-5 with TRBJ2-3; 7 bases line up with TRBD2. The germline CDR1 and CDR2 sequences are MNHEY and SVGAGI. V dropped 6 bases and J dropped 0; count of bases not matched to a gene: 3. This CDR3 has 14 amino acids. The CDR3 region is CASRTSVSTDTQYF. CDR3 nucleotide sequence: TGTGCCAGCAGAACTAGCGTGAGCACAGATACGCAGTATTTT.

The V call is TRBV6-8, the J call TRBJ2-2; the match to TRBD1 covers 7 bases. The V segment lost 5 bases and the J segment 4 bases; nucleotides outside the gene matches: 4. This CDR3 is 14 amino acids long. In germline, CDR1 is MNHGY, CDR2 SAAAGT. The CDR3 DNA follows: TGTGCCAGCAGTAACACAGGGGCCACCGGGGAGCTGTTTTTT. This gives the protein CASSNTGATGELFF.

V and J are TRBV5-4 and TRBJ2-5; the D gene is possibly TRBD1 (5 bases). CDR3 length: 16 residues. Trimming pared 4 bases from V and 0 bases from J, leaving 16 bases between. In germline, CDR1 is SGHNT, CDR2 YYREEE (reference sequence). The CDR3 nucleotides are TGTGCCAGCAGCCCCCGCCAGGGTAGGGACCAAGAGACCCAGTACTTC. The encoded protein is CASSPRQGRDQETQYF.

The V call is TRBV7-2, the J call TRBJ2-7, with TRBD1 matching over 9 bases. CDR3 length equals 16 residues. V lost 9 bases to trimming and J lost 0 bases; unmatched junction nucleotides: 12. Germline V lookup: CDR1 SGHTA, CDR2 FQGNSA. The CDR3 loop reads CASQSLGQGDSYEQYF. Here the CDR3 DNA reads TGTGCCAGTCAGTCGCTGGGACAGGGTGACTCCTACGAGCAGTACTTC.

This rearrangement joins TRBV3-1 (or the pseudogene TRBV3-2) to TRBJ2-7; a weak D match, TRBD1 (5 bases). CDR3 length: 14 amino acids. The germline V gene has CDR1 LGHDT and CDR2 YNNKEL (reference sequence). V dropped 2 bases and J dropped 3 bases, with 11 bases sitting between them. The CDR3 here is CASSQSTVLYEQYF. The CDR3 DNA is TGTGCCAGCAGCCAATCGACAGTTCTCTACGAGCAGTACTTC.

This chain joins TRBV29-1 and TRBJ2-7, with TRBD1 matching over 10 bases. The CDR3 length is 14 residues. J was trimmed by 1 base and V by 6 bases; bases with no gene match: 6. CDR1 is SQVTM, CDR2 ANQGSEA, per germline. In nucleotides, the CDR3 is TGCAGCGTACCCGGGACAGGGGTTTCCTACGAGCAGTACTTC. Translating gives CSVPGTGVSYEQYF.

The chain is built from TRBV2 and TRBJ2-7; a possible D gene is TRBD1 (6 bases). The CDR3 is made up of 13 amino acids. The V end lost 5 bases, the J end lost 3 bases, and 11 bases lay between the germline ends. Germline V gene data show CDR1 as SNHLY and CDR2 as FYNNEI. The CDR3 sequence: CASSTGWGYEQYF. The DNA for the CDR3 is TGTGCCAGCAGTACAGGGTGGGGCTACGAGCAGTACTTC.

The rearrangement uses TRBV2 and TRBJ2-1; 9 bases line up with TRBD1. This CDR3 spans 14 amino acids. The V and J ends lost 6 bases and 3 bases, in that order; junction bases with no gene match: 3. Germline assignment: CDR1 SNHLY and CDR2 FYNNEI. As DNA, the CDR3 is TGTGCCAGCAGGGGACAGGGACTCTACAATGAGCAGTTCTTC. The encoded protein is CASRGQGLYNEQFF. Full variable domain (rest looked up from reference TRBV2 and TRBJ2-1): EPEVTQTPSHQVTQMGQEVILRCVPISNHLYFYWYRQILGQKVEFLVSFYNNEISEKSEIFDDQFSVERPDGSNFTLKIRSTKLEDSAMYFCASRGQGLYNEQFFGPGTRLTVL.

This CDR3 reads CASSLAGDPYNEQFF. The DNA of the CDR3 is TGTGCCAGCAGTCTAGCGGGAGATCCCTACAATGAGCAGTTCTTC. The chain combines TRBV27 with TRBJ2-1; 10 nucleotides align to TRBD2. The germline gives CDR1 MNHEY, CDR2 SMNVEV (reference sequence). The CDR3 has 15 residues. V shed 5 bases and J 2 bases; nucleotides not matched to a gene: 3.

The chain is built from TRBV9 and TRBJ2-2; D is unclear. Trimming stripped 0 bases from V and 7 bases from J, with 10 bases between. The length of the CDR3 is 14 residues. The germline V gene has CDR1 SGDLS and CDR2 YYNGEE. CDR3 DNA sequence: TGTGCCAGCAGCGTAGTTCTTGAGCACGGGGAGCTGTTTTTT. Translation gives CASSVVLEHGELFF.

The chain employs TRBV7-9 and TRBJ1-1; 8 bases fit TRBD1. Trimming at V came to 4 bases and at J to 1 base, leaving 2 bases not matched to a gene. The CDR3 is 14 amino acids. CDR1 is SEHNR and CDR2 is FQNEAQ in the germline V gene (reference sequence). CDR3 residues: CASSWDRQNTEAFF. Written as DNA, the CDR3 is TGTGCCAGCAGCTGGGACAGGCAGAACACTGAAGCTTTCTTT.

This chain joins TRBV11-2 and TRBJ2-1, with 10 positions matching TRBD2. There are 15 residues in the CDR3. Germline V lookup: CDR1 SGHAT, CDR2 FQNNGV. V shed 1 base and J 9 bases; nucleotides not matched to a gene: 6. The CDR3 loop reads CASSLASGRFGEQFF. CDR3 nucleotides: TGTGCCAGCAGCTTAGCTAGCGGGAGATTCGGTGAGCAGTTCTTC.

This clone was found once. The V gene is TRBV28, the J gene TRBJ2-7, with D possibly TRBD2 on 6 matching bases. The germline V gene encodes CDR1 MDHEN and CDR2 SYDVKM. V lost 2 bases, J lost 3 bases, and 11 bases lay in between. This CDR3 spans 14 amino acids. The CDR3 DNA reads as TGTGCCAGCAGTTTACGAGGGACTCGCTACGAGCAGTACTTC. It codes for CASSLRGTRYEQYF.